Listed here is a single T cell receptor beta chain. Its target antigen remains unknown. Per-nucleotide qualities are absent, and no much larger clonotype sits a single base away. The cohort was made up of hundreds of healthy bone marrow donors. At the time of sampling, all cohort members were nominally healthy, though unrecorded immune exposures were likely present. The donor tested CMV seronegative and was one of the 352 seronegative cohort members. Every donor gave a peripheral blood sample, and the peripheral blood mononuclear cells from that sample were used for TCR beta sequencing. Genomic DNA was extracted from the blood cell samples with the Qiagen DNeasy Blood Extraction Kit. These data are taken from a study of cytomegalovirus exposure and HLA in healthy donors (dated by TCRdb to the late 2010s). With respect to the entire study: According to an earlier analysis of 587 of the donors, 150 million to 200 million T cells yielded roughly 100 million unique TCR beta sequences and about 300 Gb of sequence data. Roughly 5 DR-DQ haplotypes were treated as single units for association and clustering because of strong linkage in the cohort. Among under 450 genotyped donors of the cohort, an average of about 240,000 unique TCR beta nucleotide sequences were sequenced per donor, roughly 20% of them non-productive. The number of typed donors differed by locus: roughly 629-640 for A, B, C, DRB1 and DQB1; some 500 for DQA1; 606 for DPA1; and approximately 450 for DPB1. Alongside the repertoire data, information on donor age, sex, ethnicity and CMV serostatus was compiled. In an earlier analysis of 500 to 650 of the donors, high-throughput TCR beta sequencing was used to judge whether each TCR beta V gene segment behaved as functional or pseudogenic. Both class I and class II loci were covered by HLA typing, at four-digit resolution. The study used immunosequencing to profile the T cell repertoires of hundreds of subjects and linked those repertoires to cytomegalovirus serostatus. In the later analysis, no new phenotypic data were used to find candidate immune exposures; instead, reliance was placed on TCR beta sequences and their occurrence across donors. Of the 350 to 450 genotyped donors, over 70% fell in the genetic ancestry cluster associated with self-reported Caucasian donors. In a later analysis, previously published TCR beta repertoires from roughly 710 donors were re-analyzed and high-resolution HLA genotyping was added so that TCR occurrence patterns could be studied. Along with the roughly 610-subject first cohort, a separate validation cohort of roughly 110 different subjects was used. Genome-wide SNP genotypes for about three fifths of the roughly 670 donors were used in a later genetic analysis, which treated that subset as a discovery cohort. The aim of the study was to test whether cataloging public T cell receptors could identify signatures of past pathogen exposure. To predict cytomegalovirus infection status, the study brought together high-throughput TCR immunosequencing, statistical association of individual TCRs with disease status, and machine learning. All discovery cohort repertoires had been generated on a single sequencing platform. An early release that covered fewer than 800 HLA-typed donors contained approximately 290 gigabases of sequencing data and about 84 million unique TCR sequences.

Here is what the overall study found, with its caveats: Compared with the approximately 720-donor mean, donors in an Asian-associated ancestry cluster had fewer N-insertions in productive TCRs, according to a later genetic analysis. The only immune exposure information available for the cohort was CMV serostatus. HLA typing was unavailable for some donors at each locus, so association tests used only the typed subset. The 87-base-pair reads could not distinguish some IMGT-functional V segments, including TRBV6-2 and TRBV6-3, so those segments were excluded. A few of the identified cytomegalovirus-associated TCR beta chains were confirmed in vitro to be specific for cytomegalovirus antigens. According to the authors, the approach could potentially be generalized to other disease states and immunological phenotypes. Correlated functional status among segregating V segments might reflect linkage disequilibrium, but an unknown experimental factor could not be ruled out. A cluster of highly shared sequence variants was judged likely to represent a technical artifact of the sequencing pipeline. This cohort had only TCR beta chains sequenced, and the lack of alpha or paired-chain data limited which features could be detected. Most TCR sequences were observed very rarely across donors, whereas some public TCRs were present in many individuals. When HLA alleles, especially DR and DQ, strongly co-occurred, attributing TCR associations to individual alleles was difficult. Cytomegalovirus status was reported to be diagnosed by the classifier with high specificity and sensitivity in both the original and validation cohorts. In a later analysis, most CMV-associated TCR beta chains were found to appear HLA-restricted, with HLA associations seemingly driven largely by CMV exposure. A later analysis found that TCR association rates varied across HLA loci, with DRB1 alleles showing the most associated TCRs and HLA-C alleles the fewest. A later genetic analysis associated a missense DCLRE1C variant with V-gene and J-gene trimming of TCR beta chains, and an independent cohort replicated the association. A further reported finding was that TCR beta sequences accurately predicted the HLA-A and HLA-B alleles for most subjects in the first cohort. Several of the top co-occurrence clusters appeared to be linked to parvovirus B19, influenza, CMV and Epstein-Barr virus, according to a later analysis. Because counts were too low, more than 15 rarely observed V segments, including chromosome 9 orphons, were left out of the earlier analysis of roughly 600 of the donors. The presence/absence analyses assumed that sequencing depth was roughly uniform across donors, and that assumption may not be true. In an earlier analysis of some 640 of the donors, most TCR beta V segments were observed in productive rearrangements about 87% or about 30% of the time, broadly matching IMGT annotations. At a false discovery rate of 0.05, a later analysis linked 16,951 TCR beta sequences to specific HLA alleles. In the study, roughly 160 TCR beta chains were listed as associated with cytomegalovirus. Compared with equally common non-associated chains, HLA-associated TCR beta chains in a later analysis were more clonally expanded and had lower generation probabilities.

CDR1 and CDR2, looked up from the germline V gene (reference sequence), are MNHEY and SMNVEV. V lost 6 bases and J lost 5 bases; the stretch between them is 19 bases long. The CDR3 starts with the cysteine, ends with the phenylalanine, and has 15 residues. Only the CDR3 region is kept as DNA, spanning 45 bases read in frame from base 1. To prepare the library, the immunoSEQ multiplex PCR assay was applied. For the multiplex PCR, a mixture combining 60 forward primers for TCR Vbeta segments and 13 reverse primers for TCR Jbeta segments was used. The CDR3 region of rearranged TCR beta genes was amplified from genomic DNA with a multiplex PCR assay. The amplified TCR beta libraries were sequenced on the Illumina HiSeq System as 87-base-pair reads. The study's own analysis went as follows. A later analysis counted approximately 84 million unique TCR beta chains across the roughly 700 repertoires, and roughly 9.9 million of these chains were shared by at least two donors. To remove PCR and sequencing errors, raw reads were error-corrected and collapsed into unique sequences using a nearest-neighbor algorithm that merged closely related sequences. Alignment of CDR3 sequences to IMGT reference sequences was used to assign V, D and J gene segments. Each retained sequence needed at least a six-nucleotide match to both a V gene segment and a J gene segment. Rearrangements were called productive when the CDR3 lacked stop codons and stayed in frame with V and J; all others were non-productive. Following IMGT convention, CDR3 was defined as the stretch from the second conserved V-encoded cysteine up to the conserved J-encoded phenylalanine. The earlier analysis of about 500 of the donors excluded sequences that lacked an unambiguous match to a single V gene segment. An earlier analysis of some 610 of the donors called V segments functional above 56.7% productive rearrangements and segregating when the between-donor standard deviation exceeded 5%. To diagnose cytomegalovirus status from the catalog of TCR beta chain sequences, a statistical classification framework was built. In a later analysis, TCR nucleotide sequences were compared against IMGT/GENE-DB human TR gene sequences so that V and J genes could be assigned. The TCRdist pipeline was used in a later analysis to assign CDR3 sequences and most-parsimonious VDJ recombination scenarios. A later analysis defined each TCR beta chain by its CDR3 amino acid sequence plus V-gene family, and excluded reads lacking a unique V-gene family. A later analysis removed 500 to 600 highly shared, low-generation-probability nucleotide sequences to deal with suspected cross-contamination and a sequencing artifact. A later analysis calculated a clonal expansion index for each public chain from normalized within-repertoire ranks of inferred template counts. Generation probabilities in a later analysis came from a VDJ recombination model fitted to out-of-frame rearrangements, and those results were checked against IGoR. A later analysis scored TCR-TCR, TCR-HLA and TCR-CMV co-occurrence with hypergeometric tests, applying a repertoire-size bias correction to TCR pairs. False discovery rates were estimated in a later analysis by permuting HLA or CMV assignments 20 times. In a later analysis, co-occurring TCRs were grouped using DBSCAN, with TCRdist sequence similarity added in when clustering inside HLA-allele-positive subsets. Co-occurrence clustering excluded repertoires with fewer than 30,000 or more than 120,000 public chains, plus five with anomalous nucleotide sharing. The table was pulled from immuneACCESS by TCRdb, which kept in-frame rearrangements only. Such tables lose some clones; where checked, under half of the loss comes from unresolved V genes, and the rest has no known cause. V, J and clone size are those of that table, while D and trimming were read from the DNA. This sample comprises about 93,000 clones, under 85% of them detected only once. The ten largest account for 3% to 4% of the sample.

This sequence was found in a woman aged 40-49 years in good health and CMV-seronegative. Sequenced: PBMCs. Recombination linked TRBV27 to TRBJ1-1, and perhaps TRBD1 as D gene, on 6 matching bases. The CDR3 in this case is CASSPRGKRGTEAFF. In nucleotide form, the sequence is TGTGCCAGCAGCCCTAGGGGGAAAAGGGGAACTGAAGCTTTCTTT.